The source of this TCR beta chain is a study of response to subunit inactivated influenza vaccine. Findings and limits, study-wide: Authors suggested that a seasonal influenza vaccination recruits few new T cells each time.

A single record per CDR3 protein comes from TCRdb applying MiXCR to the RT-PCR reads. The data hold hundreds of thousands of distinct CDR3 sequences, with 15% to 18% observed a single time. A remark on this clonotype: Its antigen remains unidentified.

CDR1 and CDR2 from the germline V gene are SNHLY and FYNNEI. The V and J ends lost 5 bases and 4 bases, in that order; junction bases with no gene match: 5. This CDR3 is 14 amino acids long. J is TRBJ2-7 and V is TRBV2; 10 bases fit TRBD1. Sequenced material: PBMCs from blood, taken 11 to 12 days after vaccination. The TCR sequence derives from a man aged 50 to 60 who received an inactivated influenza vaccine. CDR3 coding DNA: TGTGCCAGCAGTCCATGGGGACAGGGGTACGAGCAGTACTTC. Protein product: CASSPWGQGYEQYF. Together with reference TRBV2 and TRBJ2-7, the CDR3 gives the full variable domain: EPEVTQTPSHQVTQMGQEVILRCVPISNHLYFYWYRQILGQKVEFLVSFYNNEISEKSEIFDDQFSVERPDGSNFTLKIRSTKLEDSAMYFCASSPWGQGYEQYFGPGTRLTVT.